This entry lists 19 T cell receptor beta chains sequenced from one sample in a study of T-cell reconstitution after alpha-beta-depleted transplantation in children. Preparation of the TCRbeta library was carried out with unique molecular identifiers. TCRdb re-analysed the PCR reads in MiXCR, keeping a single row per CDR3 protein. Of 17,000 or so distinct CDR3 sequences in the sample, about an eighth are singletons; the top ten hold approximately 70%. The source material was PBMCs, mostly from graft donor cells, sampled 180 days after TCRalphabeta/CD19-depleted stem cell transplant. These receptors all come from a boy under two years old who had a stem cell transplant for Wiskott-Aldrich syndrome, so the T cells may come from the graft donor.

V usage is TRBV6-1 and J usage is TRBJ2-3, with D perhaps matching TRBD1 (6 bases). The CDR3 extends over 13 amino acids. Trimming removed 6 bases from V and 6 bases from J, with 13 bases in between. Germline V lookup: CDR1 MNHNS, CDR2 SASEGT. CDR3 residues: CASRLRGGDTQYF. In DNA, the CDR3 is TGTGCCAGCAGACTCAGGGGTGGCGATACGCAGTATTTT.

This clonotype has a count of ten or more. The chain has TRBV28 and TRBJ2-5; TRBD2 is a possible D gene (5 bases). V was pared by 1 base and J by 4 bases, with 37 bases between. This CDR3 region has 23 residues. CDR1 and CDR2 from the germline V gene are MDHEN and SYDVKM. The chain's CDR3 is CASSLSWRSPSGGNLVVGETQYF. CDR3 nucleotides: TGTGCCAGCAGTTTATCGTGGAGGAGCCCGTCAGGCGGTAATCTCGTGGTTGGAGAGACCCAGTACTTC.

This clonotype has ten or more counts. V usage is TRBV24-1 and J usage is TRBJ2-1; 8 bases fit TRBD2. Germline values: CDR1 KGHDR, CDR2 SFDVKD. The junction had 9 bases not matched to a gene; V was cut back by 5 bases and J by 4 bases. The CDR3 is 16 residues long. CDR3 amino acids: CATSGISGTSYNEQFF. The CDR3 bases are TGTGCCACCAGTGGGATTAGCGGGACCTCGTACAATGAGCAGTTCTTC.

This clonotype was seen more than once but under ten times. The V gene is TRBV3-1, the J gene TRBJ2-7; no clear D gene. The CDR3 extends over 16 amino acids. Germline values: CDR1 LGHDT, CDR2 YNNKEL (reference sequence). V dropped 0 bases and J dropped 4 bases, with 16 bases sitting between them. This CDR3 is CASSQDLARATYEQYF. DNA for the CDR3: TGTGCCAGCAGCCAAGATCTTGCCCGAGCAACGTACGAGCAGTACTTC.

This clonotype was seen more than once but under ten times. The J gene is TRBJ2-3, the V gene TRBV6-4; 7 bases line up with TRBD2. The CDR3 contains 15 residues. The germline gives CDR1 MRHNA, CDR2 SNTAGT. V shed 6 bases and J 0 bases; nucleotides not matched to a gene: 6. CDR3 bases: TGTGCCAGCAGGAAGACTAGCACAAGCACAGATACGCAGTATTTT. Translation: CASRKTSTSTDTQYF.

The chain uses TRBV6-1 and TRBJ2-7; D perhaps matches TRBD2 (5 bases). The CDR3 is 14 residues long. Germline assignment: CDR1 MNHNS and CDR2 SASEGT. V lost 6 bases and J lost 2, with 14 bases in between. This CDR3 is CASRGRSRAYEQYF. The CDR3 DNA sequence: TGTGCCAGCAGGGGGAGATCGCGGGCCTACGAGCAGTACTTC.

This chain links TRBV3-1 with TRBJ2-7; 10 bases line up with TRBD2. The CDR3 is made up of 14 amino acids. The J segment lost 3 bases and the V segment lost 4 bases, leaving 3 bases of the junction unmatched. Per germline, CDR1 LGHDT and CDR2 YNNKEL (reference sequence). Written as DNA, the CDR3 is TGTGCCAGCAGCCTTAGCGGGAGGCACTACGAGCAGTACTTC. Its translation is CASSLSGRHYEQYF.

The J gene is TRBJ1-5, the V gene TRBV6-5; D is ambiguous. V shed 6 bases and J shed 5 bases, with 17 bases lying between them. The length of the CDR3 is 15 residues. Germline loops: CDR1 MNHEY, CDR2 SVGAGI. CDR3 protein: CASRNLWVRDQPQHF. The DNA of the CDR3 is TGTGCCAGCAGAAATCTGTGGGTTCGCGATCAGCCCCAGCATTTT.

This clonotype was observed many times. The chain has TRBV28 and TRBJ2-7; D is uncertain. Germline loops: CDR1 MDHEN, CDR2 SYDVKM. V lost 2 bases, J lost 5 bases, and 4 bases lay in between. The CDR3 contains 11 residues. The CDR3 loop is CASSLIDEQYF. The CDR3 DNA follows: TGTGCCAGCAGTTTAATCGACGAGCAGTACTTC.

This clonotype appeared a few times. V usage is TRBV7-2 and J usage is TRBJ2-2; D possibly corresponds to TRBD2 (7 bases). Per germline, CDR1 SGHTA and CDR2 FQGNSA. Trimming pared 1 base from V and 5 bases from J, leaving 11 bases between. This CDR3 has 15 residues. In DNA form, the CDR3 reads TGTGCCAGCAGCTTAGATCGGGGGGCGACCGGGGAGCTGTTTTTT. Translation: CASSLDRGATGELFF.

The chain uses TRBV30 and TRBJ1-6, with a possible D match to TRBD1 (6 bases). CDR3 length equals 16 residues. Germline V CDR1 and CDR2: GTSNPN, SVGIG (reference sequence). Trimming shortened V by 3 bases and J by 9 bases, and 21 bases separated the two germline ends. CDR3 in amino acids: CAWRDWGGGFGSPLHF. The CDR3 DNA reads TGTGCCTGGAGGGACTGGGGGGGCGGATTCGGTTCACCCCTCCACTTT.

This clonotype was counted ten times or more. This chain connects TRBV7-9 to TRBJ1-5; D gene ambiguous. Trimming stripped 2 bases from V and 7 bases from J, with 6 bases between. The CDR3 has 12 amino acids. Per germline, CDR1 SEHNR and CDR2 FQNEAQ (reference sequence). For the CDR3, the DNA is TGTGCCAGCAGCTTAAAGTTCCAGCCCCAGCATTTT. Its translation: CASSLKFQPQHF.

The V and J genes are TRBV5-1 and TRBJ1-2, with 11 positions matching TRBD1. This CDR3 is 15 amino acids long. Germline V gives CDR1 SGHRS, CDR2 YFSETQ. Germline trimming cut 0 bases from V and 8 bases from J; bases unmatched to any gene: 6. The CDR3 loop is CASSLALGQGVGYTF. CDR3 in DNA: TGCGCCAGCAGCTTGGCCCTGGGACAGGGGGTCGGCTACACCTTC.

This clonotype occurred many times. This chain uses TRBV12-3 or TRBV12-4 with TRBJ2-2, with 7 positions matching TRBD1. After removal of 7 bases from V and 6 bases from J, the junction contained 8 bases not matched to a gene. The CDR3 is made up of 14 amino acids. CDR3 amino acids: CASTVNQGAGELFF. CDR3 DNA sequence: TGTGCCAGCACCGTAAATCAGGGGGCCGGGGAGCTGTTTTTT.

The genes are TRBV19 and TRBJ1-1; D is unresolved. Trimming shortened V by 3 bases and J by 0 bases, and 5 bases separated the two germline ends. The CDR3 has 13 residues. The germline V gene has CDR1 LNHDA and CDR2 SQIVND (reference sequence). DNA of the CDR3: TGTGCCAGTAGTATTAAGGTGAACACTGAAGCTTTCTTT. This encodes CASSIKVNTEAFF.

The J gene is TRBJ2-1, the V gene TRBV9, with 8 bases fitting TRBD2. After removal of 3 bases from V and 8 bases from J, the junction contained 10 bases not matched to a gene. The CDR3 has 15 amino acids. CDR1 SGDLS and CDR2 YYNGEE come from the germline V gene. CDR3 loop: CASSAGTSVLHEQFF. CDR3 bases: TGTGCCAGCAGCGCCGGGACTAGTGTTCTACATGAGCAGTTCTTC.

This clonotype appeared a few times. The rearrangement uses TRBV6-2 or TRBV6-3 and TRBJ1-6; D uncertain. The CDR3 runs to 12 residues. Germline assignment: CDR1 MNHEY and CDR2 SVGEGT. V lost 2 bases and J lost 9, with 5 bases in between. Written as DNA, the CDR3 is TGTGCCAGCAGTTACAGGTCTTCACCCCTCCACTTT. Its protein is CASSYRSSPLHF.

The rearrangement uses TRBV29-1 and TRBJ1-2; weak D call: TRBD1 (5 bases). Germline V gene sequence: CDR1 SQVTM, CDR2 ANQGSEA. The CDR3 runs 11 residues. Trimming took off 7 bases at V and 4 bases at J, with 10 bases between the two ends. CDR3 in DNA: TGCAGCGGAGAAGGGACCTATGGCTACACCTTC. Its translation: CSGEGTYGYTF.

The sample holds many counts of this clonotype. This chain joins TRBV6-2 or TRBV6-3 and TRBJ2-1; no reliable D call. Germline V gene sequence: CDR1 MNHEY, CDR2 SVGEGT. V was cut by 2 bases and J by 3 bases, with 5 bases left in between. The CDR3 loop spans 13 amino acids. The CDR3 loop reads CASSYKGYNEQFF. CDR3 nucleotides: TGTGCCAGCAGTTACAAGGGCTACAATGAGCAGTTCTTC.